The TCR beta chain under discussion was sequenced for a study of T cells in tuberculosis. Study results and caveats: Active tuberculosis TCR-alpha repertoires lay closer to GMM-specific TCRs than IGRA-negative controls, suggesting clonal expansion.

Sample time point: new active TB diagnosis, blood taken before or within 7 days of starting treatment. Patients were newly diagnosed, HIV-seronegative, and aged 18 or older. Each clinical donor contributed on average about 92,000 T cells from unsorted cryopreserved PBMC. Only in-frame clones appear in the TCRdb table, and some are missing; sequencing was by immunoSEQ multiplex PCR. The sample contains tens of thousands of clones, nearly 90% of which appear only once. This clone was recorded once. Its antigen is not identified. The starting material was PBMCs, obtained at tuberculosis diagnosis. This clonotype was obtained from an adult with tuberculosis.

The CDR3: CASRWEAGGSTDTQYF. The DNA of the CDR3 is TGTGCCAGCAGGTGGGAGGCGGGAGGGAGCACAGATACGCAGTATTTT. The chain combines TRBV2 with TRBJ2-3; 9 bases are a match to TRBD2. V was clipped by 6 bases and J by 0 bases; unmatched bases: 7. CDR3 length: 16 residues. The germline CDR1 and CDR2 sequences are SNHLY and FYNNEI.